This entry lists 8 T cell receptor beta chains sequenced from one sample in a study of shared clonotypes between healthy human individuals. Generated by immunoSEQ multiplex PCR, the TCRdb table keeps only in-frame clones and is missing some. The sample has some 500,000 clones; about 96% are singletons. The sample consisted of naive CD4+ T cells sorted from blood. Subset in this sample: CD45RA+ positively selected. These receptors were obtained from a woman younger than 45 in good health.

This chain uses TRBV5-6 with TRBJ2-1; tentative D call: TRBD2 (5 bases). This CDR3 has 18 amino acids. Germline V lookup: CDR1 SGHDT, CDR2 YYEEEE. The V end lost 0 bases, the J end lost 0 bases, and 16 bases lay between the germline ends. CDR3 in DNA: TGTGCCAGCAGCTTGGTCTACTTCGGACTCCTCTCCTACAATGAGCAGTTCTTC. Translation: CASSLVYFGLLSYNEQFF.

In the case of this clone: Additional DNA sequences in this sample encode the identical CDR3. V gene TRBV2 combines with J gene TRBJ2-5, with D hard to call. The V gene lost 7 bases and the J gene lost 0 bases, with 3 bases spanning the gap. This CDR3 has 11 residues. The V gene's germline CDR1 is SNHLY and CDR2 FYNNEI. This CDR3 reads CASKYQETQYF. Written as DNA, the CDR3 is TGTGCCAGCAAGTACCAAGAGACCCAGTACTTC.

This chain uses TRBV27 with TRBJ2-7; 10 bases align to TRBD1. J gave up 4 bases and V 6 bases, and 6 bases lay outside the gene matches. The CDR3 runs 14 residues. CDR1 is MNHEY and CDR2 is SMNVEV in the germline V gene (reference sequence). Written as DNA, the CDR3 is TGTGCCAGCAGCTGGGACAGGGGCCCTTACGAGCAGTACTTC. This codes for CASSWDRGPYEQYF.

CDR3: CASSFYKDRGPEAFF. The DNA for the CDR3 is TGTGCCAGCAGTTTTTATAAGGACAGGGGCCCTGAAGCTTTCTTT. The rearrangement uses TRBV28 and TRBJ1-1; 9 bases are a match to TRBD1. This CDR3 has 15 residues. The germline CDR1 and CDR2 sequences are MDHEN and SYDVKM. Germline trimming cut 3 bases from V and 6 bases from J; bases unmatched to any gene: 8.

The chain recombines TRBV5-5 with TRBJ2-3; tentatively, D is TRBD1 or TRBD2 (11 bases each). The CDR3 has 20 amino acids. CDR1 is SGHKS, CDR2 YYEKEE, per germline (reference sequence). V lost 0 bases and J 4 bases, leaving 27 bases between the germline ends. Here the CDR3 DNA reads TGTGCCAGCAGCTTGGTGGGACAGGGGGTAGCGGGAGGGCCGCCAGATACGCAGTATTTT. Protein product: CASSLVGQGVAGGPPDTQYF. Supplemented by reference TRBV5-5 and TRBJ2-3, the full variable domain reads DAGVTQSPTHLIKTRGQQVTLRCSPISGHKSVSWYQQVLGQGPQFIFQYYEKEERGRGNFPDRFSARQFPNYSSELNVNALLLGDSALYLCASSLVGQGVAGGPPDTQYFGPGTRLTVL.

This sequence joins TRBV18 and TRBJ1-4; D gene unclear. Germline values: CDR1 KGHSH, CDR2 LQKENI. This CDR3 has 16 residues. V dropped 3 bases and J dropped 0 bases, with 11 bases sitting between them. The CDR3 DNA follows: TGTGCCAGCTCACCGCGAACAAGCGCAACTAATGAAAAACTGTTTTTT. It codes for CASSPRTSATNEKLFF.

The V gene is TRBV28, the J gene TRBJ1-1, with 7 bases lining up with TRBD1. V was clipped by 7 bases and J by 6 bases; unmatched bases: 8. Looked up from germline, CDR1 is MDHEN and CDR2 is SYDVKM. The CDR3 covers 13 residues. The CDR3 reads CASNQGDRPEAFF. In nucleotides, the CDR3 is TGTGCCAGCAACCAGGGGGATCGGCCTGAAGCTTTCTTT.

The V gene is TRBV27, the J gene TRBJ2-7; 8 positions agree with TRBD1. CDR1 and CDR2 from the germline V gene are MNHEY and SMNVEV (reference sequence). This CDR3 is 15 amino acids long. The junction had 13 bases not matched to a gene; V was cut back by 5 bases and J by 7 bases. The CDR3 sequence: CASSLAQGAVREQYF. Here the CDR3 DNA reads TGTGCCAGCAGTCTAGCTCAGGGGGCGGTAAGGGAGCAGTACTTC.